One and the same sample provided the 20 T cell receptor beta chains below, sequenced in a study of blood T cell repertoires in COVID-19. TCRdb keeps only in-frame clones here, not all; method: immunoSEQ multiplex PCR. The top ten hold about 6% of the sample, which has approximately 190,000 clones, approximately 84% seen once. Sequencing input: peripheral blood. These receptor sequences come from an elderly man with acute or convalescent COVID-19.

The gene calls are TRBV18 and TRBJ1-6, with a tentative D call TRBD1 (5 bases). Germline CDR1 and CDR2: KGHSH and LQKENI. V was pared by 6 bases and J by 0 bases, with 9 bases between. The CDR3 consists of 15 residues. The CDR3 region has the DNA TGTGCCAGCTCGACAGAGAGCTCCTATAATTCACCCCTCCACTTT. It encodes CASSTESSYNSPLHF.

The gene calls are TRBV7-2 and TRBJ1-1, with D tentatively TRBD1 (5 bases). This CDR3 contains 13 residues. Germline CDR1 SGHTA, CDR2 FQGNSA. V was cut by 6 bases and J by 1 base, with 9 bases left in between. The CDR3 nucleotides are TGTGCCAGCAGTTTAACAGGGAACACTGAAGCTTTCTTT. The encoded protein is CASSLTGNTEAFF.

CDR3: CASSPPEGGNQPQHF. In nucleotides, the CDR3 is TGTGCCAGCTCCCCTCCCGAAGGGGGCAATCAGCCCCAGCATTTT. The chain has TRBV6-6 and TRBJ1-5, with D perhaps matching TRBD1 (5 bases). The CDR3 has 15 residues. Germline V CDR1 and CDR2: MNHNY, SVGAGI (reference sequence). V was cut by 8 bases and J by 2 bases, with 16 bases left in between.

The chain is built from TRBV5-1 and TRBJ1-3, with TRBD1 matching over 9 bases. Germline CDR1 reads SGHRS; CDR2 reads YFSETQ. With 0 bases clipped from V and 0 bases from J, the junction kept 10 bases outside the gene matches. This CDR3 comprises 19 residues. The CDR3 loop is CASSLGGGQGSSSGNTIYF. CDR3 in DNA: TGCGCCAGCAGCTTGGGAGGGGGACAGGGCTCATCCTCTGGAAACACCATATATTTT.

The genes are TRBV27 and TRBJ2-3; D unresolved. The CDR3 sequence is 15 residues long. Germline V gives CDR1 MNHEY, CDR2 SMNVEV (reference sequence). The ends were cut back, 8 bases at V and 3 bases at J, with 18 bases in the middle. The CDR3 protein is CASRGASVQTDTQYF. The DNA for the CDR3 is TGTGCCAGCCGTGGTGCCAGCGTACAAACAGATACGCAGTATTTT.

This rearrangement joins TRBV28 to TRBJ1-3; TRBD1 might be the D (5 bases). Trimming took off 4 bases at V and 2 bases at J, with 12 bases between the two ends. Germline values: CDR1 MDHEN, CDR2 SYDVKM. The CDR3 is 15 residues long. The DNA for the CDR3 is TGTGCCAGCAGTTCCGGAGGGGTTGCTGGAAACACCATATATTTT. This gives the protein CASSSGGVAGNTIYF.

The chain uses TRBV7-9 and TRBJ1-3; a weak D match, TRBD1 (5 bases). The CDR3 spans 14 residues. Germline V gene lookup returns CDR1 SEHNR and CDR2 FQNEAQ (reference sequence). Trimming took off 5 bases at V and 1 base at J, with 9 bases between the two ends. CDR3 sequence reads: CASSRRGSGNTIYF. CDR3 bases: TGTGCCAGCAGCCGAAGGGGATCTGGAAACACCATATATTTT.

This clone is a singleton in its sample. The rearrangement joins TRBV28 to TRBJ1-1; no reliable D call. CDR3 length: 15 residues. Per germline, CDR1 MDHEN and CDR2 SYDVKM. With 4 bases removed from V and 1 base from J, the gap between germline ends came to 13 bases. CDR3 coding DNA: TGTGCCAGCAGTTCGAGCGGGCAGCCGAACACTGAAGCTTTCTTT. It is translated as CASSSSGQPNTEAFF.

This clone was seen once. The V call is TRBV24-1, the J call TRBJ2-5, with 7 bases matching TRBD2. V trimming: 4 bases; J trimming: 2 bases; junction bases outside the gene matches: 6. From germline, CDR1 is KGHDR and CDR2 SFDVKD. The length of the CDR3 is 15 residues. The CDR3 region is CATSDPGLQQETQYF. DNA of the CDR3: TGTGCCACCAGTGACCCGGGACTACAACAAGAGACCCAGTACTTC.

This chain uses TRBV9 with TRBJ2-2; D unresolved. The CDR3 is 13 amino acids. CDR1 and CDR2 (germline): SGDLS, YYNGEE. V dropped 6 bases and J dropped 4 bases, with 10 bases sitting between them. CDR3 DNA sequence: TGTGCCAGCAATGGGCACGGCACCGGGGAGCTGTTTTTT. Translation gives CASNGHGTGELFF.

This chain connects TRBV5-8 to TRBJ1-1; TRBD1 is a possible D gene (5 bases). The CDR3 runs 17 residues. The V gene lost 0 bases and the J gene lost 0 bases, with 15 bases spanning the gap. The germline CDR1 and CDR2 sequences are SGHTS and YDEGEE. The CDR3 bases are TGTGCCAGCAGCTTGGCAAATTTGGCAGGGATGAACACTGAAGCTTTCTTT. The encoded protein is CASSLANLAGMNTEAFF.

The V gene is TRBV29-1, the J gene TRBJ1-4; no clear D. Germline V gene sequence: CDR1 SQVTM, CDR2 ANQGSEA. The CDR3 is made up of 13 amino acids. The ends were cut back, 7 bases at V and 8 bases at J, with 17 bases in the middle. This CDR3 is CSAESGVREKLFF. The CDR3 DNA is TGCAGCGCCGAATCCGGGGTTAGGGAAAAACTGTTTTTT.

Only one count was recorded for this clone. This chain joins TRBV5-5 and TRBJ2-1, with 11 positions matching TRBD2. The CDR3 runs to 17 residues. The germline gives CDR1 SGHKS, CDR2 YYEKEE (reference sequence). The J segment lost 1 base and the V segment lost 0 bases, leaving 3 bases of the junction unmatched. The CDR3, as DNA: TGTGCCAGCAGCTTGGGTGGGACTAGCGGATCCTACAATGAGCAGTTCTTC. It encodes CASSLGGTSGSYNEQFF.

The chain couples TRBV19 to TRBJ1-2; TRBD1 is a possible D gene (5 bases). This CDR3 is 15 amino acids long. V lost 3 bases and J 0 bases, leaving 11 bases between the germline ends. The germline V gene encodes CDR1 LNHDA and CDR2 SQIVND (reference sequence). The CDR3 nucleotides are TGTGCCAGTAGTATTGGCAGACAGTCTAACTATGGCTACACCTTC. This sequence encodes CASSIGRQSNYGYTF.

The count of this clone is one. The chain joins TRBV7-2 to TRBJ2-7; 8 nucleotides line up with TRBD2. Germline CDR1 SGHTA, CDR2 FQGNSA. Trimming took 5 bases from V and 4 from J; bases not matched to a gene: 4. CDR3 length: 13 residues. CDR3 DNA: TGTGCCAGCAGCAGCAGCGGGGGATACGAGCAGTACTTC. Residues: CASSSSGGYEQYF.

The chain couples TRBV4-3 to TRBJ2-7; no clear D gene. The V gene lost 1 base and the J gene lost 3 bases, with 13 bases spanning the gap. The germline CDR1 and CDR2 sequences are LGHNA and YSLEER. The CDR3 totals 15 residues. CDR3 sequence reads: CASSQGRRINYEQYV. The CDR3 DNA follows: TGCGCCAGCAGCCAAGGTCGCAGGATAAACTACGAGCAGTACGTC.

This clone has more than one count but fewer than ten. The chain combines TRBV5-1 with TRBJ1-4; 10 nucleotides line up with TRBD1. Germline V gives CDR1 SGHRS, CDR2 YFSETQ. The V gene end was trimmed by 4 bases and the J gene end by 7 bases; junction bases not matched to a gene: 4. The CDR3 consists of 14 residues. The CDR3 bases are TGCGCCAGCAGCGACGGACAGGGGGGTGAAAAACTGTTTTTT. This translates into CASSDGQGGEKLFF.

The J gene is TRBJ2-3, the V gene TRBV7-2; TRBD2 might be the D (5 bases). The CDR3 is 13 amino acids. V was shortened by 5 bases and J by 2 bases, with 8 bases between the two germline ends. Germline CDR1 and CDR2: SGHTA and FQGNSA. The CDR3 DNA sequence: TGTGCCAGCAGCCGCGGGTACACAGATACGCAGTATTTT. This codes for CASSRGYTDTQYF. The full variable domain, rest sourced from reference TRBV7-2 and TRBJ2-3, is GAGVSQSPSNKVTEKGKDVELRCDPISGHTALYWYRQSLGQGLEFLIYFQGNSAPDKSGLPSDRFSAERTGGSVSTLTIQRTQQEDSAVYLCASSRGYTDTQYFGPGTRLTVL.

The V gene is TRBV6-2 or TRBV6-3, the J gene TRBJ2-5; a possible D gene is TRBD1 (5 bases). Germline CDR1 reads MNHEY; CDR2 reads SVGEGT. V was trimmed by 5 bases and J by 5 bases, leaving 12 bases between them. The CDR3 spans 13 residues. The CDR3 DNA is TGTGCCAGCAGTCCCAGGGTTCCCGAGACCCAGTACTTC. It is translated as CASSPRVPETQYF.

The rearrangement links TRBV10-3 to TRBJ2-7; TRBD2 matches at 14 bases. The germline CDR1 and CDR2 sequences are ENHRY and SYGVKD. This CDR3 has 15 residues. J was trimmed by 6 bases and V by 5 bases; bases with no gene match: 6. The CDR3 loop reads CAISQGLAGAGEQYV. The CDR3 DNA sequence: TGTGCCATCAGTCAGGGACTAGCGGGAGCGGGCGAGCAGTACGTC.